These T cell receptor beta chains were read from a single sample in a study of T cells in tuberculosis. TCRdb's copy holds only in-frame clones and misses some; the assay was immunoSEQ multiplex PCR. Here the sample spans 26,000 or so clones, about 90% being singletons. Sequenced: PBMCs. Source of these receptors: a donor aged 10 to 29 with latent tuberculosis or without tuberculosis infection. The conserved cysteine and the conserved F or W are not part of the CDR3 here. The order of the fields is V gene, J gene, clone size, CDR3 protein. Clone size is given for some rows only: seen once, a few or many times, or a class if the clone is expanded.

V: TRBV5-1; J: TRBJ2-2; size: .; CDR3: ASRDGDTGELF
V: TRBV28; J: TRBJ1-1; size: .; CDR3: ASSFDQGSEAF
V: TRBV6-6; J: TRBJ1-2; size: .; CDR3: ASSYYFGRVDGYT
V: TRBV28; J: TRBJ2-1; size: .; CDR3: ASSDGTVDYNEQF
V: TRBV9; J: TRBJ2-7; size: .; CDR3: ASSAYEGEQY
V: TRBV27; J: TRBJ2-3; size: .; CDR3: ASSRSLRDTQY
V: TRBV5-1; J: TRBJ1-1; size: .; CDR3: ASSLQGGTEAF
V: TRBV27; J: TRBJ2-3; size: .; CDR3: ASSFRGGGRTQY
V: TRBV6-5; J: TRBJ2-7; size: .; CDR3: ASSYSSGAYEQY
V: TRBV27; J: TRBJ2-7; size: .; CDR3: ASSSTGTSGSYEQY
V: TRBV5-1; J: TRBJ1-2; size: .; CDR3: ASTPDSNYGYT
V: TRBV9; J: TRBJ1-5; size: few; CDR3: ASSVADQPQH
V: TRBV29-1; J: TRBJ1-2; size: .; CDR3: SVYRGMGGYT
V: TRBV9; J: TRBJ1-2; size: .; CDR3: ASSVGGRSYGYT
V: TRBV7-6; J: TRBJ2-2; size: .; CDR3: ASSFGGGASNTGELF
V: TRBV6-1; J: TRBJ2-5; size: .; CDR3: ASSQTGRETQY
V: TRBV27; J: TRBJ1-5; size: .; CDR3: ASSLLSGVEDQPQH
V: TRBV5-1; J: TRBJ2-2; size: .; CDR3: ASSLANGGGTGELF
V: TRBV7-8; J: TRBJ2-1; size: once; CDR3: ASSVGSSYNEQF